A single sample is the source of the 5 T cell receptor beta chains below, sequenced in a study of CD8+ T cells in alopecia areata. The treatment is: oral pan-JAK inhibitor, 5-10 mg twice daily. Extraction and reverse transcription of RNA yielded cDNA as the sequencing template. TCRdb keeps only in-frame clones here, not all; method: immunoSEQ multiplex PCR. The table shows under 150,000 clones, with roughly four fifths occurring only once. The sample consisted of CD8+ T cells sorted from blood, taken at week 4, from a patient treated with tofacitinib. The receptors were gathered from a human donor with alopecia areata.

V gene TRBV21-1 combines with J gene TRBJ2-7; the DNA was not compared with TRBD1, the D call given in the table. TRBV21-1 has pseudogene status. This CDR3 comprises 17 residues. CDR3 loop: CASSKSVNRGRSNEQYF. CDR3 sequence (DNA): TGTGCCAGCAGCAAATCGGTCAACAGGGGGCGCAGCAACGAGCAGTACTTC.

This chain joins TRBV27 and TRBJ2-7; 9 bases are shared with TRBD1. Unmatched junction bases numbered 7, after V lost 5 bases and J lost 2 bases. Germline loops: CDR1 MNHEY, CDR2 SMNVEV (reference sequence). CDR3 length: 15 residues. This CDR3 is CASSPRTGAPYEQYF. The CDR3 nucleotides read TGTGCCAGCAGTCCCAGGACAGGGGCCCCCTACGAGCAGTACTTC.

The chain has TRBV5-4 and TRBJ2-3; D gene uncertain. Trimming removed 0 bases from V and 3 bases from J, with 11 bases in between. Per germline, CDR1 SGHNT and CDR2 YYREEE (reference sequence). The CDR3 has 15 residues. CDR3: CASSLDKGWTDTQYF. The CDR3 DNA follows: TGTGCCAGCAGCTTGGACAAGGGATGGACAGATACGCAGTATTTT.

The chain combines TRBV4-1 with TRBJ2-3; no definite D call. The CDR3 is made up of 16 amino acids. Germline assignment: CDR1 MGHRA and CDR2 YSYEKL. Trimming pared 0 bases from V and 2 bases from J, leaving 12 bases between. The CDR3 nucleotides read TGCGCCAGCAGCCAAGATCCGGAGTACTACACAGATACGCAGTATTTT. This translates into CASSQDPEYYTDTQYF.

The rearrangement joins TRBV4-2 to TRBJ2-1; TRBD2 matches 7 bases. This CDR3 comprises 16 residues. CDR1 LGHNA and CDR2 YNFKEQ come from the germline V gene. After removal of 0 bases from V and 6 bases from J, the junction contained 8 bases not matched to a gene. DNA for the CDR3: TGTGCCAGCAGCCAAGAGGCTAGCGGCCTGGCCAATGAGCAGTTCTTC. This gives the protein CASSQEASGLANEQFF.